Following are 32 T cell receptor beta chains from one sample sequenced in a study of blood T cell repertoires in COVID-19. Profiling relied on immunoSEQ multiplex PCR, and the TCRdb table lists in-frame clones only, not all of them. The sample records more than 200,000 clones, about 79% being singletons. Sequences were obtained from peripheral blood. The receptors derive from an older man with acute or convalescent COVID-19.

The chain carries TRBV30 and TRBJ2-6; TRBD2 is a possible D gene (7 bases). The CDR3 is 17 amino acids. The V gene lost 1 base and the J gene lost 0 bases, with 13 bases spanning the gap. Germline V gene data show CDR1 as GTSNPN and CDR2 as SVGIG (reference sequence). This CDR3 reads CAWSGWRGPSGANVLTF. The DNA for the CDR3 is TGTGCCTGGAGTGGTTGGCGGGGGCCCTCTGGGGCCAACGTCCTGACTTTC.

The rearrangement joins TRBV10-3 to TRBJ2-2; TRBD1 might be the D (6 bases). CDR1 and CDR2 (germline): ENHRY, SYGVKD. The CDR3 sequence is 14 residues long. The V gene lost 6 bases and the J gene lost 6 bases, with 14 bases spanning the gap. The CDR3 loop reads CAIRTGSPAGELFF. The CDR3 nucleotides are TGTGCCATCAGGACAGGTTCCCCCGCCGGGGAGCTGTTTTTT.

The chain links TRBV6-6 to TRBJ1-4; D may be TRBD1 (6 bases). Germline V gene data show CDR1 as MNHNY and CDR2 as SVGAGI (reference sequence). This CDR3 is built from 16 residues. The V end was cut by 0 bases, the J end by 8 bases, with 16 bases between. The CDR3 protein is CASSYSSDDQGEKLFF. CDR3 in DNA: TGTGCCAGCAGTTACTCTTCGGACGACCAGGGGGAAAAACTGTTTTTT.

This clone was picked up a small number of times. V usage is TRBV11-2 and J usage is TRBJ2-7; a weak D match, TRBD2 (6 bases). V shed 1 base and J shed 2 bases, with 12 bases lying between them. The CDR3 has 15 amino acids. Germline values: CDR1 SGHAT, CDR2 FQNNGV. The CDR3 protein is CASSLGAGTAYEQYF. The CDR3 DNA sequence: TGTGCCAGCAGCTTAGGCGCGGGAACGGCCTACGAGCAGTACTTC. Supplemented by reference TRBV11-2 and TRBJ2-7, the full variable domain reads EAGVAQSPRYKIIEKRQSVAFWCNPISGHATLYWYQQILGQGPKLLIQFQNNGVVDDSQLPKDRFSAERLKGVDSTLKIQPAKLEDSAVYLCASSLGAGTAYEQYFGPGTRLTVT.

This clone was seen once. The CDR3 spells CASSQGPNPNYGYTF. CDR3 sequence (DNA): TGTGCCAGCAGCCAGGGGCCAAACCCTAACTATGGCTACACCTTC. The chain uses TRBV3-1 (or the pseudogene TRBV3-2) and TRBJ1-2; D possibly corresponds to TRBD1 (5 bases). The CDR3 is 15 residues long. Trimming took 3 bases from V and 0 from J, leaving 11 bases between them. CDR1 and CDR2 (germline): LGHDT, YNNKEL (reference sequence).

This chain uses TRBV10-3 with TRBJ1-2, with 7 bases fitting TRBD1. There are 16 residues in the CDR3. Per the germline V gene, CDR1 is ENHRY and CDR2 is SYGVKD. Unmatched junction bases numbered 7, after V lost 3 bases and J lost 0 bases. The CDR3 DNA sequence: TGTGCCATCAGTGACTTACCGGGACAGACTAACTATGGCTACACCTTC. Translated: CAISDLPGQTNYGYTF.

CDR3 amino acids: CASSLEGGRSSEQFF. The CDR3 coding sequence is TGTGCCAGCAGCTTAGAAGGAGGTAGGTCTAGTGAGCAGTTCTTC. The chain carries TRBV11-2 and TRBJ2-1; D perhaps matches TRBD2 (5 bases). The CDR3 has 15 amino acids. V was shortened by 0 bases and J by 9 bases, with 15 bases between the two germline ends. Germline lookup yields CDR1 SGHAT and CDR2 FQNNGV.

The rearrangement joins TRBV18 to TRBJ2-2; D is possibly TRBD2 (5 bases). The CDR3 sequence is 17 residues long. Germline V lookup: CDR1 KGHSH, CDR2 LQKENI. V dropped 4 bases and J dropped 4 bases, with 19 bases sitting between them. In nucleotides, the CDR3 is TGTGCCAGCTCACACTTATCCATCACGGCGGGCACCGGGGAGCTGTTTTTT. It yields the protein CASSHLSITAGTGELFF.

The gene calls are TRBV24-1 and TRBJ2-1, with 9 bases matching TRBD1. Germline V gives CDR1 KGHDR, CDR2 SFDVKD. The CDR3 contains 16 residues. With V trimmed by 3 bases and J by 6 bases, 8 bases remained unmatched. CDR3 nucleotides: TGTGCCACCAGTGATACCGGGACAGGGATCGGCAATGAGCAGTTCTTC. This codes for CATSDTGTGIGNEQFF.

The rearrangement uses TRBV24-1 and TRBJ2-3; no clear D gene. This CDR3 has 13 amino acids. From germline, CDR1 is KGHDR and CDR2 SFDVKD. V lost 5 bases to trimming and J lost 2 bases, with 7 bases between them. CDR3 DNA sequence: TGTGCCACCAGTGGTGCGGCCACAGATACGCAGTATTTT. Translating it yields CATSGAATDTQYF.

The genes are TRBV2 and TRBJ1-1; a possible D gene is TRBD1 (5 bases). The CDR3 is made up of 14 amino acids. Germline CDR1 and CDR2: SNHLY and FYNNEI. Trimming left V 7 bases short and J 0 bases short, with 12 bases between. DNA for the CDR3: TGTGCCAGCAAGTATCGGGGGATGAACACTGAAGCTTTCTTT. Its translation is CASKYRGMNTEAFF.

Details on this clone: The CDR3 carries no conserved terminal phenylalanine or tryptophan, so it likely arises from a read error. The DNA is omitted, as the CDR3 cannot be located on it reliably, and the CDR3 follows TCRdb's listing. V is TRBV6-5 and J is TRBJ2-7; the table's D call of TRBD1 was not tested on the DNA. The CDR3 contains 15 residues when both ends are counted. Germline CDR1 is MNHEY and CDR2 is SVGAGI. CDR3 in amino acids: CASSYTRDRGRRAHL.

The CDR3 DNA reads as TGCGCCAGCAGCTTCCAGGGGGATGGCTACACCTTC. Protein: CASSFQGDGYTF. The chain joins TRBV5-1 to TRBJ1-2, with 7 positions matching TRBD1. The CDR3 totals 12 residues. Germline CDR1 reads SGHRS; CDR2 reads YFSETQ. With 2 bases clipped from V and 6 bases from J, the junction kept 1 base outside the gene matches. The complete variable domain, with remaining parts taken from reference TRBV5-1 and TRBJ1-2, reads KAGVTQTPRYLIKTRGQQVTLSCSPISGHRSVSWYQQTPGQGLQFLFEYFSETQRNKGNFPGRFSGRQFSNSRSEMNVSTLELGDSALYLCASSFQGDGYTFGSGTRLTVV.

This CDR3 is CATSDPTSGGHYEQFF. CDR3 DNA: TGTGCCACCAGTGATCCAACTAGCGGGGGCCATTATGAGCAGTTCTTC. The gene calls are TRBV24-1 and TRBJ2-1; 11 bases are a match to TRBD2. V lost 3 bases, J lost 8 bases, and 8 bases stayed unmatched. The germline CDR1 and CDR2 sequences are KGHDR and SFDVKD. The CDR3 contains 16 residues.

The CDR3 DNA is TGTGCCAGCAGACAACAGGGGGAACGTAGTTCACCCCTCCACTTT. It specifies CASRQQGERSSPLHF. The chain joins TRBV25-1 to TRBJ1-6, with TRBD1 matching 8 bases. V lost 6 bases and J lost 9; bases outside the gene matches: 10. The germline V gene has CDR1 MGHDK and CDR2 SYGVNS. The CDR3 extends over 15 amino acids.

The chain links TRBV3-1 (or the pseudogene TRBV3-2) to TRBJ2-2; D might be TRBD1 (6 bases). The CDR3 length is 15 residues. Germline CDR1 LGHDT, CDR2 YNNKEL (reference sequence). V lost 1 base and J 5 bases, leaving 11 bases between the germline ends. CDR3 nucleotides: TGTGCCAGCAGCCAAGGCAGGGGCGGGACCGGGGAGCTGTTTTTT. Its translation is CASSQGRGGTGELFF.

The V and J genes are TRBV6-1 and TRBJ2-7; 12 bases fit TRBD2. This CDR3 spans 16 amino acids. CDR1 is MNHNS, CDR2 SASEGT, per germline. V dropped 4 bases and J dropped 0; count of bases not matched to a gene: 4. The CDR3 loop is CASSGRLAGASYEQYF. The CDR3 region has the DNA TGTGCCAGCAGTGGACGACTAGCGGGAGCCTCCTACGAGCAGTACTTC.

The chain is built from TRBV3-1 (or the pseudogene TRBV3-2) and TRBJ1-3; D perhaps matches TRBD1 (6 bases). The CDR3 spans 14 residues. Germline loops: CDR1 LGHDT, CDR2 YNNKEL (reference sequence). V was trimmed by 4 bases and J by 3 bases, leaving 10 bases between them. DNA for the CDR3: TGTGCCAGCAGCCCAAGGACAGATGGAAACACCATATATTTT. The encoded protein is CASSPRTDGNTIYF.

V is TRBV5-6 and J is TRBJ2-7; no definite D call. Germline CDR1 is SGHDT and CDR2 is YYEEEE. Trimming left V 2 bases short and J 4 bases short, with 10 bases between. This CDR3 contains 13 residues. CDR3 coding DNA: TGTGCCAGCAGCTTATCAGCGCCTTACGAGCAGTACTTC. Its translation is CASSLSAPYEQYF. Filled out from reference TRBV5-6 and TRBJ2-7, the complete variable domain reads DAGVTQSPTHLIKTRGQQVTLRCSPKSGHDTVSWYQQALGQGPQFIFQYYEEEERQRGNFPDRFSGHQFPNYSSELNVNALLLGDSALYLCASSLSAPYEQYFGPGTRLTVT.

The chain couples TRBV11-3 to TRBJ2-1, with D maybe TRBD2 (6 bases). CDR1 is SGHNT and CDR2 is YENEEA in the germline V gene. The CDR3 length is 15 residues. The ends were cut back, 1 base at V and 9 bases at J, with 16 bases in the middle. The CDR3: CASSLGSGGMGEQFF. The DNA for the CDR3 is TGTGCCAGCAGCTTAGGTTCGGGCGGGATGGGTGAGCAGTTCTTC.

This clone showed up just once. Here the CDR3 DNA reads TGTGCAAGTCGCTTAGTTCTGGCCGGGACAGGAAATGAAAAACTGTTTTTT. Its translation: CASRLVLAGTGNEKLFF. The gene calls are TRBV12-2 and TRBJ1-4; TRBD1 reflects the table's D call only, with no check against the DNA. TRBV12-2 constitutes a pseudogene. The CDR3 covers 17 residues.

Worth noting for this clone: The junction differs from germline at one of its ends, possibly a read error. This rearrangement joins TRBV6-5 to TRBJ1-5, with TRBD1 as a possible D gene (5 bases). This CDR3 comprises 15 residues. Germline loops: CDR1 MNHEY, CDR2 SVGAGI. In DNA, the CDR3 is TGTGCCAGCAGTGACTCACTGGGGGGGGTTCAGCCCCAGCATTTT. This translates into CASSDSLGGVQPQHF.

The chain combines TRBV14 with TRBJ1-1; a weak D match, TRBD1 (5 bases). Germline V gene data show CDR1 as SGHDN and CDR2 as FVKESK. V gave up 3 bases and J gave up 8 bases, with 13 bases separating them. The CDR3 length is 13 residues. The chain's CDR3 is CASSQDLRQEAFF. The CDR3 bases are TGTGCCAGCAGCCAGGATCTTAGACAGGAAGCTTTCTTT.

CDR3 region: CASSLPIGWSTGELFF. The CDR3 nucleotides are TGTGCCAGCAGTTTACCCATAGGTTGGAGCACCGGGGAGCTGTTTTTT. The V and J genes are TRBV28 and TRBJ2-2, with D hard to call. The germline CDR1 and CDR2 sequences are MDHEN and SYDVKM. This CDR3 spans 16 amino acids. The V end lost 2 bases, the J end lost 4 bases, and 14 bases lay between the germline ends.

The chain couples TRBV24-1 to TRBJ2-2; 9 bases fit TRBD1. V lost 4 bases to trimming and J lost 1 base; unmatched junction nucleotides: 6. The length of the CDR3 is 17 residues. Germline V CDR1 and CDR2: KGHDR, SFDVKD. This CDR3 reads CATSEVGQGRNTGELFF. The CDR3 nucleotides are TGTGCCACCAGTGAGGTAGGACAGGGGAGGAACACCGGGGAGCTGTTTTTT.

The genes are TRBV24-1 and TRBJ2-1; D may be TRBD2 (6 bases). This CDR3 region has 14 residues. Germline assignment: CDR1 KGHDR and CDR2 SFDVKD. Trimming pared 2 bases from V and 9 bases from J, leaving 13 bases between. The CDR3 loop is CATSDWGRRGEQFF. CDR3 DNA: TGTGCCACCAGTGATTGGGGAAGGAGGGGTGAGCAGTTCTTC.

The chain joins TRBV3-1 (or the pseudogene TRBV3-2) to TRBJ2-5, with TRBD2 matching over 14 bases. There are 16 residues in the CDR3. The germline V gene encodes CDR1 LGHDT and CDR2 YNNKEL (reference sequence). V gave up 1 base and J gave up 6 bases; unmatched junction bases: 4. The CDR3 DNA reads TGTGCCAGCAGCCAAGCCGGACTAGCGGGAGGTCAGACCCAGTACTTC. Protein: CASSQAGLAGGQTQYF.

CDR3: CASSLIGQGTYEQYF. In DNA form, the CDR3 reads TGCGCCAGCAGCCTAATCGGACAGGGCACCTACGAGCAGTACTTC. The J gene is TRBJ2-7, the V gene TRBV5-1; TRBD1 matches at 8 bases. CDR3 length: 15 residues. Germline V CDR1 and CDR2: SGHRS, YFSETQ. V shed 4 bases, J shed 2 bases, and the junction held 8 bases outside the gene matches.

V gene TRBV4-2 combines with J gene TRBJ1-2; 12 bases map to TRBD1. Germline lookup yields CDR1 LGHNA and CDR2 YNFKEQ. This CDR3 spans 15 amino acids. V lost 3 bases to trimming and J lost 8 bases; unmatched junction nucleotides: 7. The CDR3 nucleotides are TGTGCCAGCAGCCAGCCGGGACAGGGGGCGTTCGGCTACACCTTC. It codes for CASSQPGQGAFGYTF.

The chain is built from TRBV30 and TRBJ2-7, with 10 bases aligning to TRBD1. Germline V gene data show CDR1 as GTSNPN and CDR2 as SVGIG (reference sequence). CDR3 size: 15 residues. Losses at the gene ends were 3 bases for V and 7 bases for J; bases not matched to a gene: 12. The CDR3 is CAWSLDRGHLSEQYF. CDR3 in DNA: TGTGCCTGGAGCCTCGACAGGGGGCATCTGAGTGAGCAGTACTTC.

The J gene is TRBJ2-1, the V gene TRBV6-5, with TRBD2 as a possible D gene (7 bases). This CDR3 comprises 14 residues. The germline V gene encodes CDR1 MNHEY and CDR2 SVGAGI. The V end lost 7 bases, the J end lost 4 bases, and 14 bases lay between the germline ends. CDR3 in amino acids: CASNPGGPYNEQFF. CDR3 nucleotides: TGTGCCAGCAATCCCGGGGGGCCGTACAATGAGCAGTTCTTC.

The chain employs TRBV18 and TRBJ1-1, with a possible D match to TRBD1 (6 bases). CDR1 KGHSH and CDR2 LQKENI come from the germline V gene. There are 15 residues in the CDR3. The V gene lost 0 bases and the J gene lost 2 bases, with 10 bases spanning the gap. CDR3 in amino acids: CASSPPNRENTEAFF. The CDR3 bases are TGTGCCAGCTCACCACCTAACAGGGAAAACACTGAAGCTTTCTTT.